This T cell receptor beta chain emerged from a study of cytomegalovirus exposure and HLA in healthy donors. It was with 60 Vbeta and 13 Jbeta primers that the PCR ran. Produced via immunoSEQ multiplex PCR; TCRdb's table is partial and in-frame only. The sample carries 90,000 to 110,000 clones, around 75% recorded once. As regards this clone: Its matching antigen is unknown.

While unrecorded immune exposures were likely, the donors were nominally healthy when sampled. Overall study findings and caveats: A likely sequencing artifact accounted for one observed cluster of highly shared sequence variants. Across HLA loci, a later analysis found differing TCR association rates, with DRB1 most and HLA-C fewest. TCR beta V- and J-gene trimming was later associated with a missense DCLRE1C variant.

This CDR3 spans 12 amino acids. CDR1 and CDR2 (germline): SGHRS, YFSETQ. Trimming took 0 bases from V and 7 from J, leaving 7 bases between them. The TCR originated in a man aged 30-40 years in good health and CMV-seropositive. Sample: PBMCs. The chain recombines TRBV5-1 with TRBJ2-5; D is undetermined. The CDR3, as DNA: TGCGCCAGCAGCTTGGCCGGGTGGACCCAGTACTTC. This encodes CASSLAGWTQYF.